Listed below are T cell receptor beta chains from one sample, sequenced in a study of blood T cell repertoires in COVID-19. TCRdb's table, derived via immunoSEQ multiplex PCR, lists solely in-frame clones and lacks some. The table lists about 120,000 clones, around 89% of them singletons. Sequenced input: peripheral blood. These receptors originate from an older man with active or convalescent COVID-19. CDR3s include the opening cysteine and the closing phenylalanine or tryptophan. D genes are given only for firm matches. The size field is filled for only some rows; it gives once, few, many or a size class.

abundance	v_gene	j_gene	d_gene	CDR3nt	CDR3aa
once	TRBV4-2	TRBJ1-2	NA	TGTGCCAGCAGCCAAAGGACAGCTAACTATGGCTACACCTTC	CASSQRTANYGYTF
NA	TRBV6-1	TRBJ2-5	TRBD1	TGTGCCAGCAGTGAAGGGGGACAGGGGGCGAAAGAGACCCAGTACTTC	CASSEGGQGAKETQYF
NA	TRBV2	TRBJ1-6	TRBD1	TGTGCCAGCAGGGGGACAGGGGGCCTCAATTCACCCCTCCACTTT	CASRGTGGLNSPLHF
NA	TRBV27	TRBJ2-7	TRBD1	TGTGCCAGCAGTAACTTCCCCCGGACAGGGAACTACGAGCAGTACTTC	CASSNFPRTGNYEQYF
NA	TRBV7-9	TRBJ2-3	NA	TGTGCCAGCAGCTTAGCCGGGAGCGGTACAGATACGCAGTATTTT	CASSLAGSGTDTQYF
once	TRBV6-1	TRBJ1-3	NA	TGTGCCAGCAGTGAATCGGCAGGGAACACCATATATTTT	CASSESAGNTIYF
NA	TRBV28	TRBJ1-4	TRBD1	TGTGCCAGCAGGCCGGACAGGAGGGAAAAACTGTTTTTT	CASRPDRREKLFF
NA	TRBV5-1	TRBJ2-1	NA	TGCGCCAGCAGCTTGGCCGGACTGTACAATGAGCAGTTCTTC	CASSLAGLYNEQFF
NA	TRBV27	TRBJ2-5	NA	TGTGCCAGCAGTTCTGAACTAGGTGCAATGGGGACCCAGTACTTC	CASSSELGAMGTQYF
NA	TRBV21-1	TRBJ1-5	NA	TGTGCCAGCAGCACCCGGGACAGAAATCAGCCCCAGCATTTT	CASSTRDRNQPQHF
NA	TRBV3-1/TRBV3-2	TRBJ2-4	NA	TGTGCCAGCGCCAAGGAGGTCGCCGTCGGCGTTCAGTACTTC	CASAKEVAVGVQYF
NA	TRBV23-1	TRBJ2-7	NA	TGCGCCAGCCGCCTGTCAGCGGATTACGAGCAGTACTTC	CASRLSADYEQYF
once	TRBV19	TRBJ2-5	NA	TGTGCCAGTAGTATAATGGCCGCCCCGAGGGAAACCCAGTACTTC	CASSIMAAPRETQYF
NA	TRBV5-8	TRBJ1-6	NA	TGTGCCAGCCATATGATGATTGCTCAGGGGCATTCACCCCTCCACTTT	CASHMMIAQGHSPLHF
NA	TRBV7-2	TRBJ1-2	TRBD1	TGTGCCAGCAGCTTAGCAGCACAGGGGGTGGGTGGCTACACCTTC	CASSLAAQGVGGYTF
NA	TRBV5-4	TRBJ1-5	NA	TGTGCCAGCAGCGCGGACAGTAATCAGCCCCAGCATTTT	CASSADSNQPQHF
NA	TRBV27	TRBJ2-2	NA	TGTGCCAGCAGTCCCCCGGCCTCTACAGGAGGGGAGCTGTTTTTT	CASSPPASTGGELFF
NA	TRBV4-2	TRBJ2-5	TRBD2	TGTGCCAGCAGCCAAGGGACTAGCGGGTTGGGGGTACAAGAGACCCAGTACTTC	CASSQGTSGLGVQETQYF
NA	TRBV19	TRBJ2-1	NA	TGTGCCAGTAGTCCCGCGACTGGAAAGGACTTTTCCTACAATGAGCAGTTCTTC	CASSPATGKDFSYNEQFF
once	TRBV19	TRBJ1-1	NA	TGTGCCACCGTTCGACAGCCCGTAGGCACTGAAGCTTTCTTT	CATVRQPVGTEAFF
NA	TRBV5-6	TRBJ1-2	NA	TGTGCCAGCAGCTTTGAACAGGGTGGCTATGGCTACACCTTC	CASSFEQGGYGYTF
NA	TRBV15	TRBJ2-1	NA	TGTGCCACCAGCCGGGCCCTTACTAGCTCCTACAATGAGCAGTTCTTC	CATSRALTSSYNEQFF
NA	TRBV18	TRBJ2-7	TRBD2	TGTGCCAGCTCACCCCCCCGACTAGCGGGAGCGAGGACAAACTCCTACGAGCAGTACTTC	CASSPPRLAGARTNSYEQYF
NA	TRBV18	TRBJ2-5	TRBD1	TGTGCCAGCTCAGCGACAGGGATTGGGGAGACCCAGTACTTC	CASSATGIGETQYF
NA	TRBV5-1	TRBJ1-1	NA	TGCGCCAGCAGGCTGACGGCAGGAATGAACACTGAAGCTTTCTTT	CASRLTAGMNTEAFF
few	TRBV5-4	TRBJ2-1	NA	TGTGCCAGCACCTCGAGACTGGAGAGCTCCTACAATGAGCAGTTCTTC	CASTSRLESSYNEQFF
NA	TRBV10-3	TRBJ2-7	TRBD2	TGTGCCATCGGCCTCCTAGCGGGAGAAGGGGAGCAGTACTTC	CAIGLLAGEGEQYF
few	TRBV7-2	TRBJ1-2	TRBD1	TGTGCCAGCAGTCCGGGACAGGTTGGCGGCTACACCTTC	CASSPGQVGGYTF
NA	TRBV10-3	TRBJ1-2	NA	TGTGCCATCAGCGGGGGGGTTGTCTATGGCTACACCTTC	CAISGGVVYGYTF
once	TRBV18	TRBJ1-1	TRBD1	TGTGCCAGCTCAGAAAGACAGGGGAATACTGAAGCTTTCTTT	CASSERQGNTEAFF
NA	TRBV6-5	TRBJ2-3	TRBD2	TGTGCCAGCAGGATAGCGGGGCCTAGCACAGATACGCAGTATTTT	CASRIAGPSTDTQYF
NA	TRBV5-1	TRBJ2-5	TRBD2	TGCGCCAGCAGCAGTGGACTAGCGGAGCAAGAGACCCAGTACTTC	CASSSGLAEQETQYF
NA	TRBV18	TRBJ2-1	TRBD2	TGTGCCAGCTCACCAAATGCCGGGACTAGCGGGAACAATGAGCAGTTCTTC	CASSPNAGTSGNNEQFF
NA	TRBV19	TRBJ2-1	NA	TGTGCCAGTAGTATCAGCTCCTACAATGAGCAGTTCTTC	CASSISSYNEQFF